This T cell receptor (beta chain) was recovered during a study of radiation and T cells in renal cell carcinoma. Notes on the study in general: Top tumor clonotypes rose in blood 2 weeks post-radiation, then contracted.

CDR1 and CDR2 (germline): SGHRS, YFSETQ. V lost 3 bases and J lost 6, with 8 bases in between. The CDR3 totals 12 residues. Regarding this clone: Its antigen is unknown.

Specified time point: blood 4 weeks post-SBRT, at nephrectomy. Treatment here: 15 Gy SBRT to primary tumor, nephrectomy 4 weeks later. TCRdb's copy holds only in-frame clones and misses some; the assay was immunoSEQ multiplex PCR. The table has 130,000 to 150,000 clones, 75% to 90% seen once. This clonotype originated in a woman aged 45-65 years with renal cell carcinoma. The chain links TRBV5-1 to TRBJ2-3; no clear D gene. The specimen was blood, collected from a patient whose treatment included radiotherapy and nephrectomy. CDR3 nucleotide sequence: TGCGCCAGCAGCTCGATCGGGGATACGCAGTATTTT. Protein sequence: CASSSIGDTQYF. The full variable domain, with the rest looked up from reference TRBV5-1 and TRBJ2-3, is KAGVTQTPRYLIKTRGQQVTLSCSPISGHRSVSWYQQTPGQGLQFLFEYFSETQRNKGNFPGRFSGRQFSNSRSEMNVSTLELGDSALYLCASSSIGDTQYFGPGTRLTVL.